This entry features one T cell receptor beta chain sequence. Up to 2 ug genomic DNA was used for TCRB CDR3 amplification. Sequencing used immunoSEQ multiplex PCR; TCRdb keeps in-frame clones, though not all of them. The sample has approximately 93,000 clones; around 85% are singletons. The data are from a study of glioma-infiltrating T cells after dendritic cell vaccination. As for the study in general: Monocyte-derived dendritic cells, cultured about 7 days with IL-4 and GM-CSF, were pulsed with autologous tumor lysate.

The time point was: after dendritic cell vaccination, including at tumor progression/relapse. This CDR3 contains 14 residues. The V and J ends lost 3 bases and 9 bases, in that order; junction bases with no gene match: 7. CDR1 and CDR2 (germline): LNHDA, SQIVND (reference sequence). Sequenced material: blood, taken after dendritic cell vaccination. The receptor was isolated from a human donor with glioblastoma. The chain combines TRBV19 with TRBJ2-1, with 8 bases that match TRBD1. CDR3 sequence: CASSMSDRAGEQFF. CDR3 DNA: TGTGCCAGTAGTATGTCGGACAGGGCAGGTGAGCAGTTCTTC. The full variable domain, completed using reference TRBV19 and TRBJ2-1, is DGGITQSPKYLFRKEGQNVTLSCEQNLNHDAMYWYRQDPGQGLRLIYYSQIVNDFQKGDIAEGYSVSREKKESFPLTVTSAQKNPTAFYLCASSMSDRAGEQFFGPGTRLTVL.